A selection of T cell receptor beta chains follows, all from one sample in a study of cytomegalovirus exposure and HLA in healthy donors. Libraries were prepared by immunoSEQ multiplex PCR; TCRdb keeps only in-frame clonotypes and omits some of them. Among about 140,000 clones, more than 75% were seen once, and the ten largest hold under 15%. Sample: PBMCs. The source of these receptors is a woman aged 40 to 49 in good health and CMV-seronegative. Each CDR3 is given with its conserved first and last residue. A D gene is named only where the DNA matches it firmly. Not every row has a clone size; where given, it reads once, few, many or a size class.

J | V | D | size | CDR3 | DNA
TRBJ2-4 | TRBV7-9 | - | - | CSSSLEGPNIQYF | TGTTCCAGCAGCTTAGAGGGGCCGAACATTCAGTACTTC
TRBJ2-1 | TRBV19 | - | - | CASSTYQGSSYNEQFF | TGTGCCAGTAGTACTTATCAGGGGAGCTCCTACAATGAGCAGTTCTTC
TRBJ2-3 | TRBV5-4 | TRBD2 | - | CASSRASGGNTDTQYF | TGTGCCAGCAGTCGGGCTAGCGGGGGGAACACAGATACGCAGTATTTT
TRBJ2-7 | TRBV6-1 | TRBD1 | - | CASSPRGPYEQYF | TGTGCCAGCAGTCCCAGGGGGCCCTACGAGCAGTACTTC
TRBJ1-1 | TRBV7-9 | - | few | CASNQGNTEAFF | TGTGCCAGCAACCAGGGGAACACTGAAGCTTTCTTT
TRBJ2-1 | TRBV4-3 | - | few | CASSHEVLSYNEQFF | TGCGCCAGCAGCCATGAGGTTCTCTCCTACAATGAGCAGTTCTTC
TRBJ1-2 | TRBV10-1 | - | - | CASRQKGYTF | TGCGCCAGCAGACAAAAGGGCTACACCTTC
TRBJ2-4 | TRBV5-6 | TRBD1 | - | CASSLLTGRNSQYF | TGTGCCAGCAGCTTGTTGACAGGGCGAAACAGTCAGTACTTC
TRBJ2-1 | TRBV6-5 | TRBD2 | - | CASSRGGSSYNEQFF | TGTGCCAGCAGTCGCGGGGGGAGCTCCTACAATGAGCAGTTCTTC
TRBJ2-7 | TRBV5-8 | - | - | CASSFGQISYEQYF | TGTGCCAGCAGCTTCGGACAGATCAGCTACGAGCAGTACTTC
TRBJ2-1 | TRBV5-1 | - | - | CASSGTGGQYNEQFF | TGCGCCAGCAGTGGAACCGGGGGGCAGTACAATGAGCAGTTCTTC
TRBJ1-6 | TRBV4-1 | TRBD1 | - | CASSQEWTGGRNSPLHF | TGCGCCAGCAGCCAAGAATGGACAGGGGGGCGAAATTCACCCCTCCACTTT
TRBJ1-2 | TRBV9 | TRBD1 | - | CASSVTGTDYGYTF | TGTGCCAGCAGCGTTACCGGGACAGACTATGGCTACACCTTC
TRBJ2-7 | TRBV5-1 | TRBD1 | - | CASSLGDRGHEQYF | TGCGCCAGCAGCTTGGGGGACAGGGGACACGAGCAGTACTTC
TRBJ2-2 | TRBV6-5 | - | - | CASSRSTTGELFF | TGTGCCAGCAGTCGATCTACGACTGGGGAGCTGTTTTTT
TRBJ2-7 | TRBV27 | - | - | CASSLSGSEHEQYF | TGTGCCAGCAGTTTATCTGGGTCGGAGCACGAGCAGTACTTC
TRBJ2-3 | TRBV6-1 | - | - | CASSAGTRSTDTQYF | TGTGCCAGCAGCGCCGGGACAAGAAGCACAGATACGCAGTATTTT
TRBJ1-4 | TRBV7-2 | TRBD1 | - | CASSSGQVLNEKLFF | TGTGCCAGCAGCTCGGGACAGGTGCTTAATGAAAAACTGTTTTTT
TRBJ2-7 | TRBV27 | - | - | CASRPGTPNYEQYF | TGTGCCAGCAGACCCGGGACTCCCAACTACGAGCAGTACTTC
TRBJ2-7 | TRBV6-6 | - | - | CASSTFEGLKPSEQYF | TGTGCCAGCAGTACCTTCGAGGGCCTAAAACCCTCCGAGCAGTACTTC
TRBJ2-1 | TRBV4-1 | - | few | CASSRGTPEQFF | TGCGCCAGCAGCCGAGGGACTCCTGAGCAGTTCTTC
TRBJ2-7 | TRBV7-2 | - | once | CASSPRLAPYEQYF | TGTGCCAGCAGCCCCAGGCTAGCTCCCTACGAGCAGTACTTC
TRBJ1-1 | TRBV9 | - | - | CASSAGTGINTEAFF | TGTGCCAGCAGCGCCGGAACAGGCATTAACACTGAAGCTTTCTTT
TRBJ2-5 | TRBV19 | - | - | CASSNGRVETQYF | TGTGCCAGTAGTAACGGCAGGGTGGAGACCCAGTACTTC
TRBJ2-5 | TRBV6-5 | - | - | CASSELGETQYF | TGTGCCAGCAGTGAGCTCGGGGAGACCCAGTACTTC
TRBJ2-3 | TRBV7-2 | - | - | CASSLGGVGQRTDTQYF | TGTGCCAGCAGCTTAGGGGGGGTGGGGCAACGGACAGATACGCAGTATTTT
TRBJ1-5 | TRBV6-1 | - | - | CASSEGSISNQPQHF | TGTGCCAGCAGTGAGGGCTCGATTAGCAATCAGCCCCAGCATTTT
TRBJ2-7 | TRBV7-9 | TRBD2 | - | CASSSRLAGAHLPDEQYF | TGTGCCAGCAGCTCGAGACTAGCGGGGGCCCACTTGCCCGACGAGCAGTACTTC
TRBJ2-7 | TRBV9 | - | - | CASSVKPSGEQYF | TGTGCCAGCAGCGTAAAACCCAGCGGGGAGCAGTACTTC
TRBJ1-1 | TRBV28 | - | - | CASSWASTWVNTEAFF | TGTGCCAGCAGTTGGGCGTCGACCTGGGTTAACACTGAAGCTTTCTTT
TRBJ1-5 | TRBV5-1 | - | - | CASSPGGPNQPQHF | TGCGCCAGCAGCCCCGGGGGGCCTAATCAGCCCCAGCATTTT
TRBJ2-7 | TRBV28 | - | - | CASSRTVDSPHEQYF | TGTGCCAGCAGTCGGACAGTCGATTCCCCCCACGAGCAGTACTTC
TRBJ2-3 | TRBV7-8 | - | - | CASSLLSTTDTQYF | TGTGCCAGCAGCTTGCTCTCAACTACTGATACGCAGTATTTT
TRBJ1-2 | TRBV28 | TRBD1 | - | CASTLKGARGYTF | TGTGCCAGCACTCTGAAGGGGGCGCGTGGCTACACCTTC
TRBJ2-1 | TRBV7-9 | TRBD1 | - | CASSLGVGTGGYNEQFF | TGTGCCAGCAGCTTAGGGGTTGGGACAGGGGGGTACAATGAGCAGTTCTTC
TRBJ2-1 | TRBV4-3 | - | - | CASSQWQGSYNEQFF | TGCGCCAGCAGCCAATGGCAGGGCTCCTACAATGAGCAGTTCTTC
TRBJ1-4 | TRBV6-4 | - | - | CASSEEGGGEEKLFF | TGTGCCAGCAGTGAAGAGGGTGGTGGCGAGGAAAAACTGTTTTTT
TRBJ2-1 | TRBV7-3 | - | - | CASSLGQGLGEQFF | TGTGCCAGCAGCCTAGGGCAGGGGTTGGGTGAGCAGTTCTTC
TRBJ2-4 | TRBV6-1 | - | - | CASSPQGKNIQYF | TGTGCCAGCAGCCCACAGGGCAAAAACATTCAGTACTTC
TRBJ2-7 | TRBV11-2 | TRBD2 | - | CASTPTSGGTGEQYF | TGTGCCAGCACCCCTACTAGCGGGGGGACGGGGGAGCAGTACTTC
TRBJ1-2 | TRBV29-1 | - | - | CSVVRRQGGGNYGYTF | TGCAGCGTTGTCCGACGCCAGGGCGGGGGCAACTATGGCTACACCTTC
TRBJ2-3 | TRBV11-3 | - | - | CASSAGLPWVSSTDTQYF | TGTGCCAGCAGCGCAGGACTACCCTGGGTCTCTAGCACAGATACGCAGTATTTT
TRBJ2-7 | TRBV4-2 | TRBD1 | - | CASSQDATGVYEQYF | TGTGCCAGCAGCCAAGACGCGACAGGGGTCTACGAGCAGTACTTC
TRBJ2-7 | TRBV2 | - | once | CASSFGTPEGGEQYF | TGTGCCAGCAGTTTCGGGACACCCGAAGGGGGTGAGCAGTACTTC
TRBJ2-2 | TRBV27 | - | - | CASRLRRQDATGELFF | TGTGCCAGCAGACTCCGGAGGCAGGACGCCACCGGGGAGCTGTTTTTT
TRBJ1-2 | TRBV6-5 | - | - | CASCRQACYGYTF | TGTGCCAGCTGCCGACAGGCTTGCTATGGCTACACCTTC
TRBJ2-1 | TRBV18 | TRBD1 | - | CASSQDGTGKYNEQFF | TGTGCCAGCTCACAGGACGGGACAGGCAAATACAATGAGCAGTTCTTC
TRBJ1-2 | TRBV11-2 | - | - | CASSPFLIRDDYGYTF | TGTGCCAGCAGCCCCTTTCTTATCCGGGATGACTATGGCTACACCTTC
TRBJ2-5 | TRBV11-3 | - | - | CASSPRRETQYF | TGTGCCAGCAGCCCCCGTCGAGAGACCCAGTACTTC
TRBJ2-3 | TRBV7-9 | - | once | CASSFGADTDTQYF | TGTGCCAGCAGCTTTGGGGCAGACACAGATACGCAGTATTTT
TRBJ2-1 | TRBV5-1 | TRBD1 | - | CASRAGTGGNNEQFF | TGCGCCAGCAGGGCCGGGACAGGGGGGAACAATGAGCAGTTCTTC